This T cell receptor beta chain was found in a study of cytomegalovirus exposure and HLA in healthy donors. Findings and caveats of the study: Most TCR sequences were rare, but some public TCRs occurred in many donors.

Of note for this clone: The antigen is undetermined.

PCR was performed using 60 Vbeta and 13 Jbeta primers. Authors' processing steps: An analysis that came later counted 80 million or so unique TCR beta chains, 10 million to 12 million shared. Clones were read by immunoSEQ multiplex PCR, and TCRdb kept only the in-frame ones, dropping some. The V and J calls and clone size were taken over from that table, and D and trimming were inferred from the DNA. The table shows about 140,000 clones, with 75% to 85% occurring only once. V trimming: 3 bases; J trimming: 6 bases; junction bases outside the gene matches: 2. The germline V gene has CDR1 SGHRS and CDR2 YFSETQ. This CDR3 spans 14 amino acids.

This clonotype was sampled from a female donor in good health and CMV-seronegative. Input material: PBMCs. The genes are TRBV5-1 and TRBJ1-5, with 11 bases fitting TRBD1. CDR3 loop: CASSWTGGGQPQHF. CDR3 in DNA: TGCGCCAGCAGCTGGACAGGGGGCGGTCAGCCCCAGCATTTT. The complete variable domain, with remaining parts taken from reference TRBV5-1 and TRBJ1-5, reads KAGVTQTPRYLIKTRGQQVTLSCSPISGHRSVSWYQQTPGQGLQFLFEYFSETQRNKGNFPGRFSGRQFSNSRSEMNVSTLELGDSALYLCASSWTGGGQPQHFGDGTRLSIL.